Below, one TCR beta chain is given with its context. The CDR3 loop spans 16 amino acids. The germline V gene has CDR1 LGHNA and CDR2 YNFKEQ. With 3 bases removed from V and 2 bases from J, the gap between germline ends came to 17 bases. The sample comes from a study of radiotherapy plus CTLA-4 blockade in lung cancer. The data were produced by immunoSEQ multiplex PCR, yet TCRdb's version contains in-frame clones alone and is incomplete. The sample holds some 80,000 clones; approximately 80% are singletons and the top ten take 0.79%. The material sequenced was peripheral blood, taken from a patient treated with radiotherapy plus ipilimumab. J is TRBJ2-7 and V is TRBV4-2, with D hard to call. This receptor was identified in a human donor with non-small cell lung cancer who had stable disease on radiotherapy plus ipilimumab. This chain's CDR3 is CASSQDPLGLAYEQYF. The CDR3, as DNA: TGTGCCAGCAGCCAGGACCCCCTGGGCTTGGCCTACGAGCAGTACTTC.